These T cell receptor beta chains were read from a single sample in a study of memory CD4+ T cells and cytomegalovirus serostatus. Measured with immunoSEQ multiplex PCR; TCRdb has only the in-frame clones, and not every one. The sample consists of more than 50,000 clones, around 82% of them appearing once. Specimen: memory CD4+ T cells from blood. The receptors here all came from an adult in good health and CMV-seronegative. The CDR3 runs from the conserved cysteine through the conserved F or W. D genes are given only for firm matches. Clone size is shown for a subset of rows, as once, few, many or a class of expanded clone.

>-|TRBJ1-6|TRBV6-1|-
CASSTGSFNSPLHF
TGTGCCAGCAGTACAGGATCTTTCAATTCACCCCTCCACTTT
>-|TRBJ2-2|TRBV6-6|-
CASSPSGIHAGELFF
TGTGCCAGCAGTCCCTCGGGGATACACGCCGGGGAGCTGTTTTTT
>-|TRBJ1-5|TRBV19|TRBD1
CASSRTGGNQPQHF
TGTGCCAGTAGCCGTACAGGGGGGAATCAGCCCCAGCATTTT
>-|TRBJ1-6|TRBV9|TRBD1
CASSVDRDYNSPLHF
TGTGCCAGCAGCGTTGACAGGGACTATAATTCACCCCTCCACTTT
>-|TRBJ1-3|TRBV29-1|-
CSVEGAGSGNTIYF
TGCAGCGTTGAAGGGGCAGGGAGTGGAAACACCATATATTTT
>once|TRBJ2-5|TRBV7-6|-
CASSPSPGETQYF
TGTGCCAGCAGCCCCTCCCCCGGAGAGACCCAGTACTTC
>-|TRBJ2-5|TRBV5-1|TRBD2
CASSPGLAGALQETQYF
TGCGCCAGCAGCCCGGGACTAGCGGGGGCCCTTCAAGAGACCCAGTACTTC
>-|TRBJ2-1|TRBV5-1|TRBD1
CASSLGGAGTVGNEQFF
TGCGCCAGCAGCTTGGGGGGTGCCGGGACAGTCGGGAATGAGCAGTTCTTC
>-|TRBJ1-5|TRBV6-1|-
CASSTPAGNQPQHF
TGTGCCAGCAGTACCCCGGCCGGCAATCAGCCCCAGCATTTT
>-|TRBJ1-6|TRBV28|-
CASKRRRATRDNSPLHF
TGTGCCAGCAAAAGGCGGAGGGCCACCAGGGATAATTCACCCCTCCACTTT
>-|TRBJ1-5|TRBV6-1|TRBD1
CASKGGQGQYQPQHF
TGTGCCAGCAAAGGAGGACAGGGCCAATATCAGCCCCAGCATTTT
>-|TRBJ2-5|TRBV5-6|TRBD1
CASSFRDREETQYF
TGTGCCAGCAGCTTCCGGGACAGGGAAGAGACCCAGTACTTC
>-|TRBJ2-6|TRBV19|TRBD1
CATTDRGGSGANVLTF
TGTGCCACCACGGACAGGGGGGGCTCTGGGGCCAACGTCCTGACTTTC
>-|TRBJ2-1|TRBV7-3|TRBD1
CASSSKTDRNYNEQFF
TGTGCCAGCAGCTCAAAGACGGACAGGAACTACAATGAGCAGTTCTTC
>-|TRBJ1-1|TRBV4-3|-
CASSQGTANTEAFF
TGCGCCAGCAGCCAAGGAACAGCGAACACTGAAGCTTTCTTT
>-|TRBJ2-5|TRBV6-5|TRBD2
CASSSRRGGWETQYF
TGTGCCAGCAGTTCTCGGCGGGGGGGCTGGGAGACCCAGTACTTC
>once|TRBJ1-3|TRBV30|-
CAWRTRNTIYF
TGTGCCTGGAGGACCCGAAACACCATATATTTT
>-|TRBJ2-6|TRBV7-2|-
CASSLAGGSSGANVLTF
TGTGCCAGCAGCTTAGCTGGGGGATCTAGTGGGGCCAACGTCCTGACTTTC
>-|TRBJ2-7|TRBV6-1|-
CASDRPSNEQYF
TGTGCCAGCGACCGCCCGAGTAACGAGCAGTACTTC
>-|TRBJ1-2|TRBV4-3|-
CASSQDLSVAGYTF
TGCGCCAGCAGCCAAGATTTATCGGTAGCCGGCTACACCTTC
>-|TRBJ1-2|TRBV5-4|-
CASTPKGGGYTF
TGTGCCAGCACCCCGAAAGGTGGTGGCTACACCTTC
>-|TRBJ1-6|TRBV30|-
CAWSVSKGGSPLHF
TGTGCCTGGAGTGTATCCAAGGGTGGCTCACCCCTCCACTTT
>-|TRBJ2-1|TRBV7-9|-
CASSLKGWGQFF
TGTGCCAGCAGCTTGAAAGGATGGGGGCAGTTCTTC
>-|TRBJ2-2|TRBV5-1|-
CASSLDGGKNTGELFF
TGCGCCAGCAGCTTGGATGGGGGGAAGAACACCGGGGAGCTGTTTTTT
>-|TRBJ1-2|TRBV5-1|TRBD1
CASSTGPGQGTYGYTF
TGCGCCAGCAGCACGGGTCCGGGACAGGGGACCTATGGCTACACCTTC
>-|TRBJ2-2|TRBV4-2|TRBD2
CASSQKTTSGKNTGELFF
TGTGCCAGCAGCCAAAAAACCACTAGCGGGAAGAACACCGGGGAGCTGTTTTTT
>-|TRBJ2-5|TRBV11-2|TRBD2
CASSFDSQSGGKETQYF
TGTGCCAGCAGCTTCGACAGCCAGAGCGGGGGGAAAGAGACCCAGTACTTC
>-|TRBJ1-2|TRBV5-1|-
CASSTTVGYGYTF
TGCGCCAGCAGCACCACGGTGGGGTATGGCTACACCTTC
>-|TRBJ1-2|TRBV6-4|TRBD1
CASSVTGTANYGYTF
TGTGCCAGCAGTGTTACCGGGACAGCTAACTATGGCTACACCTTC
>-|TRBJ2-7|TRBV6-1|-
CASSRIAGTTYEQYF
TGTGCCAGCAGTCGCATCGCCGGGACCACCTACGAGCAGTACTTC
>-|TRBJ2-5|TRBV5-1|-
CASSLGDVKETQYF
TGCGCCAGCAGCTTGGGGGACGTCAAGGAGACCCAGTACTTC
>-|TRBJ2-1|TRBV5-6|-
CASRGLSSYNEQFF
TGTGCCAGCAGGGGGCTCAGCTCCTACAATGAGCAGTTCTTC
>-|TRBJ1-2|TRBV6-1|-
CASSQSGTYGYTF
TGTGCCAGCAGTCAGTCGGGGACCTATGGCTACACCTTC
>few|TRBJ2-3|TRBV27|-
CASIKQGTSTDTQYF
TGTGCCAGCATTAAACAGGGAACTAGCACAGATACGCAGTATTTT
>-|TRBJ1-1|TRBV9|-
CASSAIRGWGTEAFF
TGTGCCAGCAGCGCCATTCGGGGCTGGGGCACTGAAGCTTTCTTT
>-|TRBJ2-5|TRBV5-1|-
CASSLTGWGETQYF
TGCGCCAGCAGCTTGACAGGGTGGGGAGAGACCCAGTACTTC
>few|TRBJ2-1|TRBV6-6|-
CASRTDDRFHNEQFF
TGTGCCAGCAGGACCGATGACAGGTTCCACAATGAGCAGTTCTTC
>-|TRBJ1-4|TRBV27|-
CASSLVVGTEKLFF
TGTGCCAGCAGTTTAGTGGTGGGTACTGAAAAACTGTTTTTT
>-|TRBJ1-6|TRBV4-3|-
CASSQERESSYNSPLHF
TGCGCCAGCAGCCAAGAAAGGGAGAGCTCCTATAATTCACCCCTCCACTTT
>-|TRBJ2-3|TRBV19|-
CASSARTDTQYF
TGTGCCAGTAGTGCGAGAACAGATACGCAGTATTTT
>-|TRBJ2-1|TRBV5-1|TRBD1
CASDRDGVYNEQFF
TGCGCCAGCGACAGGGATGGGGTATACAATGAGCAGTTCTTC
>-|TRBJ2-3|TRBV5-6|-
CASSSVGRPSTDTQYF
TGTGCCAGCAGCTCGGTCGGCAGGCCTAGCACAGATACGCAGTATTTT
>-|TRBJ1-6|TRBV6-1|TRBD1
CASNQGTDNSPLHF
TGTGCCAGCAACCAAGGGACAGATAATTCACCCCTCCACTTT
>-|TRBJ2-3|TRBV18|-
CASSPPSTDTQYF
TGTGCCAGCTCACCACCTAGTACAGATACGCAGTATTTT
>few|TRBJ1-1|TRBV19|-
CASSVGLPMNTEAFF
TGTGCCAGTAGTGTGGGGCTTCCTATGAACACTGAAGCTTTCTTT
>once|TRBJ2-5|TRBV19|TRBD1
CASSMDRGQETQYF
TGTGCCAGTAGTATGGACAGGGGGCAAGAGACCCAGTACTTC